The 10 T cell receptor beta chains below all came from one sample that was sequenced in a study of T cells after yellow fever vaccination. TCRdb reprocessed the 5' RACE reads via MiXCR and lists one record per CDR3 protein. The sample lists over 300,000 distinct CDR3 sequences, around 7% occurring once. Sequencing used PBMCs, obtained about 41 days after the first yellow fever vaccination. Receptors originate from a man aged 18 to 29 who received the YFV17D yellow fever vaccine.

This sequence joins TRBV5-1 and TRBJ2-1; 14 nucleotides align to TRBD2. The CDR3 has 20 amino acids. Germline CDR1 SGHRS, CDR2 YFSETQ. After removal of 0 bases from V and 0 bases from J, the junction contained 8 bases not matched to a gene. The CDR3 sequence: CASSLVWTSGGPSSYNEQFF. The CDR3 DNA is TGCGCCAGCAGCTTGGTGTGGACTAGCGGGGGGCCGAGCTCCTACAATGAGCAGTTCTTC. The whole variable domain, remainder taken from reference TRBV5-1 and TRBJ2-1, is KAGVTQTPRYLIKTRGQQVTLSCSPISGHRSVSWYQQTPGQGLQFLFEYFSETQRNKGNFPGRFSGRQFSNSRSEMNVSTLELGDSALYLCASSLVWTSGGPSSYNEQFFGPGTRLTVL.

This clonotype showed up just a few times. CDR3 sequence reads: CASSQDGGSVGDEQYF. The CDR3 nucleotides read TGTGCCAGCAGCCAAGATGGAGGGTCCGTGGGAGACGAGCAGTACTTC. The chain links TRBV14 to TRBJ2-7; a possible D gene is TRBD2 (6 bases). Germline loops: CDR1 SGHDN, CDR2 FVKESK. The CDR3 sequence is 16 residues long. The ends were cut back, 0 bases at V and 5 bases at J, with 17 bases in the middle.

The V and J genes are TRBV7-8 and TRBJ2-5; 8 bases agree with TRBD1. After removal of 10 bases from V and 2 bases from J, the junction contained 3 bases not matched to a gene. The CDR3 consists of 12 residues. Germline V lookup: CDR1 SGHVS, CDR2 FQNEAQ. The CDR3 DNA sequence: TGTGCCACCCGGACAGGGCAAGAGACCCAGTACTTC. Protein: CATRTGQETQYF.

The genes are TRBV7-3 and TRBJ2-4; no reliable D call. Trimming removed 0 bases from V and 8 bases from J, with 8 bases in between. Germline values: CDR1 SGHTA, CDR2 FQGTGA. The CDR3 loop spans 13 amino acids. CDR3 sequence reads: CASSLTGRDIQYF. CDR3 sequence (DNA): TGTGCCAGCAGCTTAACGGGTAGAGACATTCAGTACTTC. The whole variable domain, remainder taken from reference TRBV7-3 and TRBJ2-4, is GAGVSQTPSNKVTEKGKYVELRCDPISGHTALYWYRQSLGQGPEFLIYFQGTGAADDSGLPNDRFFAVRPEGSVSTLKIQRTERGDSAVYLCASSLTGRDIQYFGAGTRLSVL.

The chain recombines TRBV6-2 or TRBV6-3 with TRBJ1-1; D not resolved. Germline values: CDR1 MNHEY, CDR2 SVGEGT. This CDR3 has 14 amino acids. V was clipped by 4 bases and J by 1 base, with 10 bases between them. CDR3 residues: CASSLDGKNTEAFF. CDR3 in DNA: TGTGCCAGCAGTTTAGACGGAAAGAACACTGAAGCTTTCTTT.

In its sample, this clonotype was seen a few times. This CDR3 is CASSRSLGYQETQYF. CDR3 nucleotides: TGCGCCAGCAGCCGCTCCCTGGGGTACCAAGAGACCCAGTACTTC. The rearrangement uses TRBV4-3 and TRBJ2-5; no firm D call. The CDR3 totals 15 residues. In germline, CDR1 is LGHNA, CDR2 YSLEER. V was shortened by 4 bases and J by 0 bases, with 12 bases between the two germline ends.

In this sample, this clonotype turned up a few times. V is TRBV28 and J is TRBJ2-1; D call uncertain. Trimming stripped 1 base from V and 12 bases from J, with 7 bases between. CDR1 and CDR2 from the germline V gene are MDHEN and SYDVKM. CDR3 size: 11 residues. The CDR3 coding sequence is TGTGCCAGCAGTTTATCTGGGGTGCAGTTCTTC. Its translation: CASSLSGVQFF.

This clonotype appeared a few times. The gene calls are TRBV10-3 and TRBJ2-7; D not resolved. The germline V gene has CDR1 ENHRY and CDR2 SYGVKD. The CDR3 loop spans 13 amino acids. V gave up 7 bases and J gave up 0 bases, with 10 bases separating them. The CDR3 DNA follows: TGTGCCATCAAACCGCGGAGCTCCTACGAGCAGTACTTC. The encoded protein is CAIKPRSSYEQYF.

This chain connects TRBV7-2 to TRBJ2-2, with D perhaps matching TRBD1 (5 bases). V shed 5 bases and J shed 1 base, with 17 bases lying between them. Germline CDR1 reads SGHTA; CDR2 reads FQGNSA. The CDR3 has 17 residues. This CDR3 is CASSRGGSGENTGELFF. DNA for the CDR3: TGTGCCAGCAGCAGGGGTGGGTCAGGAGAGAACACCGGGGAGCTGTTTTTT.

The CDR3 DNA follows: TGTGCCAGCATATTGACAGGGGGCATGAACACTGAAGCTTTCTTT. Protein sequence: CASILTGGMNTEAFF. The chain uses TRBV2 and TRBJ1-1; 10 bases fit TRBD1. The V gene's germline CDR1 is SNHLY and CDR2 FYNNEI. The CDR3 has 15 amino acids. Unmatched junction bases numbered 5, after V lost 7 bases and J lost 0 bases.